This is a list of T cell receptor beta chains from one sample in a study of neoadjuvant anti-PD-1 for oral cavity cancer. TCRdb's copy holds only in-frame clones and misses some; the assay was immunoSEQ multiplex PCR. Of around 68,000 clones in the sample, roughly nine tenths were seen once. Source: PBMCs, taken after nivolumab (anti-PD-1) treatment. The receptors shown here come from a person aged 35 to 85 with oral cavity squamous cell carcinoma. Each CDR3 is given with its conserved first and last residue. Fields, in order: D gene, J gene, V gene, clone size, CDR3 protein, CDR3 DNA. A D gene is named only where the DNA matches it firmly. Clone size, where shown, is once, few, many, or a class for clones that have expanded.

TRBD2	TRBJ2-1	TRBV5-1	-	CASRRTSVGGEEQFF	TGCGCCAGCAGGCGAACTAGCGTCGGAGGGGAGGAGCAGTTCTTC
TRBD1	TRBJ2-7	TRBV7-8	few	CASSSPGQGSYEQYF	TGTGCCAGCAGCTCCCCGGGACAGGGTTCCTACGAGCAGTACTTC
TRBD2	TRBJ2-1	TRBV5-1	-	CASSPHSGGAVRNEQFF	TGCGCCAGCAGTCCTCATAGCGGGGGGGCCGTGAGGAATGAGCAGTTCTTC
-	TRBJ1-3	TRBV30	-	CAWSEFGNTIYF	TGTGCCTGGAGTGAATTTGGAAACACCATATATTTT
-	TRBJ1-1	TRBV5-8	-	CASSWGYPEAFF	TGTGCCAGCTCCTGGGGGTATCCTGAAGCTTTCTTT
TRBD1	TRBJ1-5	TRBV27	once	CTTQPTGGQPQHF	TGTACCACTCAGCCGACAGGGGGTCAGCCCCAGCATTTT
-	TRBJ2-5	TRBV28	-	CASSRDQRETQYF	TGTGCCAGCAGCCGGGACCAAAGGGAGACCCAGTACTTC
TRBD2	TRBJ2-3	TRBV5-4	once	CASSLEWGGSADTQYF	TGTGCCAGCAGCTTGGAATGGGGCGGGAGCGCAGATACGCAGTATTTT
-	TRBJ2-2	TRBV7-3	-	CASSQYTGELFF	TGTGCCAGCAGCCAATACACCGGGGAGCTGTTTTTT
TRBD1	TRBJ1-2	TRBV27	-	CASSSPLGQPGGYTF	TGTGCCAGCAGTTCTCCCCTGGGACAGCCGGGAGGCTACACCTTC
-	TRBJ1-5	TRBV30	-	CAWSPDRNQPQHF	TGTGCCTGGAGTCCGGACAGAAATCAGCCCCAGCATTTT
-	TRBJ2-7	TRBV7-3	-	CASSLRGPPEQTLSYEQYF	TGTGCCAGCAGCTTAAGAGGACCTCCGGAGCAGACCCTCTCCTACGAGCAGTACTTC
-	TRBJ1-2	TRBV4-1	-	CASSLIPLNIDSKAFYGYTF	TGCGCCAGCAGCCTCATCCCCCTCAACATCGACAGTAAGGCCTTCTATGGCTACACCTTC
-	TRBJ2-3	TRBV19	-	CASSTTRTDTQYF	TGTGCCAGTAGTACGACTAGGACAGATACGCAGTATTTT
-	TRBJ2-7	TRBV7-8	few	CASSSPARAVTYEQYF	TGTGCCAGCAGCTCGCCAGCCAGGGCGGTAACCTACGAGCAGTACTTC
-	TRBJ2-3	TRBV29-1	-	CSVVQTDTQYF	TGCAGCGTTGTACAGACTGATACGCAGTATTTT
TRBD1	TRBJ2-7	TRBV29-1	-	CSVDEGQGINYEQYF	TGCAGCGTTGATGAGGGACAGGGGATCAACTACGAGCAGTACTTC
-	TRBJ2-1	TRBV5-1	-	CASSLEGGLGNEQFF	TGCGCCAGCAGCTTGGAGGGGGGCCTTGGCAATGAGCAGTTCTTC
-	TRBJ1-5	TRBV4-1	-	CASSSLGLSNQPQHF	TGCGCCAGCAGCTCCCTGGGACTTAGCAATCAGCCCCAGCATTTT
TRBD1	TRBJ1-4	TRBV25-1	-	CASSLRGLEKLFF	TGTGCCAGCAGTCTCAGGGGGCTTGAAAAACTGTTTTTT
TRBD2	TRBJ2-7	TRBV28	-	CASSPLGIFSGPTYEQYF	TGTGCCAGCAGTCCCCTCGGTATTTTTAGCGGGCCGACCTACGAGCAGTACTTC
TRBD1	TRBJ1-3	TRBV30	-	CAWRTGRLFSGNTIYF	TGTGCCTGGCGGACAGGGAGGTTGTTCTCTGGAAACACCATATATTTT
TRBD2	TRBJ2-3	TRBV10-3	-	CAIRDGGAVTDTQYF	TGTGCCATCAGAGACGGGGGGGCCGTGACAGATACGCAGTATTTT
-	TRBJ1-1	TRBV10-2	-	CASSPGIRTEAFF	TGCGCCAGCAGCCCCGGGATTCGCACTGAAGCTTTCTTT
-	TRBJ2-7	TRBV2	few	CASTPPGVTYEQYF	TGTGCCAGCACCCCGCCTGGGGTCACCTACGAGCAGTACTTC
-	TRBJ1-1	TRBV5-1	once	CASSLRGSVNTEAFF	TGCGCCAGCAGCTTGCGTGGCAGCGTGAACACTGAAGCTTTCTTT
TRBD1	TRBJ2-7	TRBV27	-	CASRPRQGIPGEQYF	TGTGCCAGCAGACCTAGACAGGGCATCCCGGGAGAGCAGTACTTC
TRBD2	TRBJ2-7	TRBV5-1	-	CASNERGAGDEQYF	TGCGCCAGCAACGAGCGGGGGGCAGGGGACGAGCAGTACTTC
TRBD2	TRBJ2-7	TRBV28	once	CASDTWASGSDEQYF	TGTGCCAGCGATACGTGGGCTAGCGGGAGCGACGAGCAGTACTTC
-	TRBJ1-5	TRBV5-5	once	CASSLEQGREPQHF	TGTGCCAGCAGCTTGGAGCAGGGACGGGAGCCCCAGCATTTT
-	TRBJ2-1	TRBV4-1	-	CASSQGLTYNEQFF	TGCGCCAGCAGCCAAGGTTTGACCTACAATGAGCAGTTCTTC
-	TRBJ2-1	TRBV5-1	-	CASSGQGLNEQFF	TGCGCCAGCAGCGGTCAGGGTCTAAATGAGCAGTTCTTC
-	TRBJ1-1	TRBV7-9	-	CASSLGAPRGTEAFF	TGTGCCAGCAGCTTAGGGGCACCAAGGGGTACTGAAGCTTTCTTT
-	TRBJ1-4	TRBV30	few	CAWSAGHLEKLFF	TGTGCCTGGAGTGCCGGACATTTGGAAAAACTGTTTTTT
-	TRBJ2-7	TRBV7-9	-	CASSLGPTGDYEQYF	TGTGCCAGCAGCCTGGGGCCAACGGGCGACTACGAGCAGTACTTC
-	TRBJ2-3	TRBV5-4	-	CASSLGGQIIMNTQYF	TGTGCCAGCAGCCTGGGGGGACAGATTATTATGAATACGCAGTATTTT
-	TRBJ1-2	TRBV10-3	-	CAIGAPTYGYTF	TGTGCCATAGGGGCCCCTACCTATGGCTACACCTTC
TRBD1	TRBJ1-2	TRBV19	-	CASSTSMDRGFSGYTF	TGTGCCAGTAGTACCAGTATGGACAGGGGCTTTTCTGGCTACACCTTC
TRBD2	TRBJ2-7	TRBV4-1	-	CASSPGRLAGFSEQYF	TGCGCCAGCAGCCCCGGGAGACTAGCGGGTTTTAGCGAGCAGTACTTC
-	TRBJ1-2	TRBV28	-	CASSLSPFGTAANYGYTF	TGTGCCAGCAGTTTAAGCCCCTTTGGGACGGCTGCTAACTATGGCTACACCTTC
-	TRBJ2-7	TRBV29-1	-	CSAGYSYEQYF	TGCAGCGCTGGGTACTCCTACGAGCAGTACTTC